These 20 T cell receptor beta chains were all obtained from the same sample, sequenced in a study of human T cells and chemical hapten exposure. The time point denotes: patch test 1, 2 weeks after DPC sensitization. Treatment indicated: therapeutic diphenylcyclopropenone sensitization with weekly scalp DPC. MiXCR was run by TCRdb on the RACE reads, yielding one entry per CDR3 protein. This table has more than 100,000 distinct CDR3 sequences, approximately 14% appearing once. This material consisted of whole blood, taken in connection with sensitization to the hapten diphenylcyclopropenone (DPC). Every receptor here comes from a young man with alopecia areata. Some clones in this sample may be carry-over from other donors' samples.

The chain employs TRBV28 and TRBJ2-7; possibly TRBD2 for D (5 bases). The ends were cut back, 7 bases at V and 2 bases at J, with 15 bases in the middle. Per the germline V gene, CDR1 is MDHEN and CDR2 is SYDVKM. The CDR3 spans 14 residues. The CDR3 DNA sequence: TGTGCCAGCACCCCCCGGGGTATCACCTACGAGCAGTACTTC. Translating it yields CASTPRGITYEQYF.

Only a few counts were recorded for this clonotype. The chain couples TRBV18 to TRBJ1-1; the D is unclear. The CDR3 is 16 amino acids. V was pared by 3 bases and J by 2 bases, with 16 bases between. CDR1 is KGHSH, CDR2 LQKENI, per germline. In DNA form, the CDR3 reads TGTGCCAGCTCACCTCCGGGTTTTACCTTTAACACTGAAGCTTTCTTT. Residues: CASSPPGFTFNTEAFF.

The genes are TRBV9 and TRBJ2-6; 11 bases agree with TRBD1. The germline V gene has CDR1 SGDLS and CDR2 YYNGEE. With V trimmed by 3 bases and J by 1 base, 3 bases remained unmatched. CDR3 length: 17 amino acids. The CDR3 DNA sequence: TGTGCCAGCAGCGCCCGGGACAGGGGGTCTGGGGCCAACGTCCTGACTTTC. Protein sequence: CASSARDRGSGANVLTF.

V gene TRBV9 combines with J gene TRBJ2-6, with D perhaps matching TRBD2 (5 bases). Germline values: CDR1 SGDLS, CDR2 YYNGEE. This CDR3 has 16 residues. V lost 0 bases to trimming and J lost 0 bases, with 7 bases between them. The CDR3 DNA is TGTGCCAGCAGCGTAGTGAGGGCCTCTGGGGCCAACGTCCTGACTTTC. It encodes CASSVVRASGANVLTF.

This clonotype was counted once. The V and J genes are TRBV29-1 and TRBJ1-2; TRBD1 might be the D (6 bases). Trimming stripped 7 bases from V and 5 bases from J, with 11 bases between. The CDR3 is made up of 11 amino acids. Germline V gene sequence: CDR1 SQVTM, CDR2 ANQGSEA. The CDR3 protein is CSERTGYGYTF. CDR3 nucleotide sequence: TGCAGCGAAAGAACAGGGTATGGCTACACCTTC.

This chain links TRBV6-2 or TRBV6-3 with TRBJ2-1, with no clear D. V dropped 2 bases and J dropped 5 bases, with 7 bases sitting between them. Germline CDR1 MNHEY, CDR2 SVGEGT. The CDR3 is made up of 13 amino acids. The CDR3 region has the DNA TGTGCCAGCAGTTACCTGGCCCACAATGAGCAGTTCTTC. Translating gives CASSYLAHNEQFF.

This clonotype came up a few times. The V call is TRBV5-6, the J call TRBJ2-5, with D unresolved. V was cut by 2 bases and J by 3 bases, with 8 bases left in between. Germline V gene sequence: CDR1 SGHDT, CDR2 YYEEEE. The CDR3 spans 13 residues. The CDR3 DNA reads TGTGCCAGCAGCTTACCAATGGAAGAGACCCAGTACTTC. This codes for CASSLPMEETQYF.

This clonotype was detected ten times or more. The CDR3 spells CASSSEGPDFTDTQYF. CDR3 nucleotides: TGTGCCAGCAGCTCAGAGGGGCCGGACTTCACAGATACGCAGTATTTT. The chain is built from TRBV7-8 and TRBJ2-3; possibly TRBD1 or TRBD2 for D (5 bases each). Trimming took off 4 bases at V and 2 bases at J, with 16 bases between the two ends. The germline CDR1 and CDR2 sequences are SGHVS and FQNEAQ. This CDR3 contains 16 residues. The full variable domain, with the rest looked up from reference TRBV7-8 and TRBJ2-3, is GAGVSQSPRYKVAKRGQDVALRCDPISGHVSLFWYQQALGQGPEFLTYFQNEAQLDKSGLPSDRFFAERPEGSVSTLKIQRTQQEDSAVYLCASSSEGPDFTDTQYFGPGTRLTVL.

This clonotype turned up a few times. This chain connects TRBV11-2 to TRBJ1-2; D is possibly TRBD1 (6 bases). This CDR3 comprises 15 residues. Germline V lookup: CDR1 SGHAT, CDR2 FQNNGV. The V gene lost 6 bases and the J gene lost 5 bases, with 19 bases spanning the gap. The CDR3 spells CASRSPGTNLYGYTF. CDR3 in DNA: TGTGCCAGCAGGTCCCCGGGGACAAACCTATATGGCTACACCTTC.

This clonotype was counted a few times. The chain couples TRBV5-5 to TRBJ1-5; no definite D call. This CDR3 contains 12 residues. Germline CDR1 is SGHKS and CDR2 is YYEKEE (reference sequence). V was trimmed by 0 bases and J by 5 bases, leaving 3 bases between them. The CDR3 sequence is CASSLADQPQHF. The CDR3 region has the DNA TGTGCCAGCAGCTTGGCGGATCAGCCCCAGCATTTT.

This rearrangement joins TRBV7-2 to TRBJ1-2, with 9 nucleotides matching TRBD1. The CDR3 is 16 residues long. V dropped 1 base and J dropped 0; count of bases not matched to a gene: 3. Germline V gene sequence: CDR1 SGHTA, CDR2 FQGNSA. The CDR3 loop is CASSLGQGGPNYGYTF. CDR3 DNA sequence: TGTGCCAGCAGCTTAGGACAGGGGGGACCTAACTATGGCTACACCTTC.

This clonotype has a handful of counts. This chain joins TRBV12-3 or TRBV12-4 and TRBJ2-2, with 12 bases lining up with TRBD2. With V trimmed by 1 base and J by 2 bases, 8 bases remained unmatched. The CDR3 spans 19 residues. Here the CDR3 reads CASSLGLLAGGPNTGELFF. The DNA of the CDR3 is TGTGCCAGCAGTTTAGGTTTACTAGCGGGGGGACCTAACACCGGGGAGCTGTTTTTT.

This clonotype has a count of ten or more. The chain links TRBV10-1 to TRBJ1-6; D ambiguous. The length of the CDR3 is 13 residues. Per the germline V gene, CDR1 is WNHNN and CDR2 is SYGVQD (reference sequence). The germline V and J ends were trimmed by 3 bases and 7 bases, with 7 bases remaining between them. Here the CDR3 reads CASSDQPNSPLHF. CDR3 in DNA: TGCGCCAGCAGTGACCAACCGAATTCACCCCTCCACTTT.

This clonotype occurred a few times. The chain uses TRBV10-3 and TRBJ1-3; TRBD1 aligns across 7 bases. Germline V gene sequence: CDR1 ENHRY, CDR2 SYGVKD. The CDR3 has 13 residues. V shed 8 bases, J shed 2 bases, and the junction held 3 bases outside the gene matches. CDR3 sequence: CAIGQGAGNTIYF. CDR3 DNA: TGTGCCATCGGCCAGGGGGCTGGAAACACCATATATTTT.

This clonotype was recorded at least ten times. This chain connects TRBV5-1 to TRBJ2-7; D unclear. V was shortened by 4 bases and J by 6 bases, with 11 bases between the two germline ends. This CDR3 region has 12 residues. The germline V gene encodes CDR1 SGHRS and CDR2 YFSETQ. The CDR3 DNA reads as TGCGCCAGCAGCGCGACCATCTCCGAGCAGTACTTC. Translation: CASSATISEQYF. Complete variable domain (other parts from reference TRBV5-1 and TRBJ2-7): KAGVTQTPRYLIKTRGQQVTLSCSPISGHRSVSWYQQTPGQGLQFLFEYFSETQRNKGNFPGRFSGRQFSNSRSEMNVSTLELGDSALYLCASSATISEQYFGPGTRLTVT.

The chain employs TRBV4-3 and TRBJ1-4; D is unresolved. Germline loops: CDR1 LGHNA, CDR2 YSLEER. The CDR3 spans 16 residues. V dropped 0 bases and J dropped 12 bases, with 20 bases sitting between them. CDR3 DNA: TGCGCCAGCAGCCAAGATCCGGGGAACGCCCTGGAGGAACTGTTTTTT. It is translated as CASSQDPGNALEELFF.

The chain uses TRBV7-2 and TRBJ1-2; no firm D call. This CDR3 comprises 15 residues. CDR1 SGHTA and CDR2 FQGNSA come from the germline V gene. Trimming cost V 2 bases and J 5 bases, with 15 bases left between them. CDR3: CASSLYLQPKYGYTF. CDR3 in DNA: TGTGCCAGCAGCTTATATCTGCAGCCCAAATATGGCTACACCTTC.

This chain links TRBV6-5 with TRBJ1-1; no clear D gene. V lost 6 bases and J 7 bases, leaving 9 bases between the germline ends. Germline assignment: CDR1 MNHEY and CDR2 SVGAGI. The CDR3 has 11 residues. CDR3 in DNA: TGTGCCAGCAGGACACAGAATGAAGCTTTCTTT. Translated, it gives CASRTQNEAFF.

This chain connects TRBV29-1 to TRBJ2-7, with D unclear. Germline V gene data show CDR1 as SQVTM and CDR2 as ANQGSEA. The CDR3 is made up of 11 amino acids. Between the trimmed V and J ends, which lost 7 bases and 2 bases, there was a span of 9 bases. The CDR3 protein is CSAEFAYEQYF. The CDR3 nucleotides read TGCAGCGCAGAATTCGCCTACGAGCAGTACTTC.

The genes are TRBV4-3 and TRBJ1-5; a weak D match, TRBD1 (5 bases). The CDR3 extends over 14 amino acids. The V end was cut by 1 base, the J end by 4 bases, with 8 bases between. Looked up from germline, CDR1 is LGHNA and CDR2 is YSLEER. CDR3 residues: CASSQGQNNQPQHF. The DNA for the CDR3 is TGCGCCAGCAGCCAAGGACAGAATAATCAGCCCCAGCATTTT.